This T cell receptor (beta chain) came from a study of T cell changes during pregnancy in multiple sclerosis (dated by TCRdb to the late 2010s). Notes on the research overall: Changes in the T cell repertoire over the course of pregnancy were examined in this study in women with multiple sclerosis.

A note on this clone: The antigen this receptor binds is unknown. No base quality values were provided; no much bigger clone lies one nucleotide off.

Trimming accounts for 6 bases at V and 4 bases at J, while the number of junction bases matched to no gene is 5. The germline V gene (reference sequence) gives CDR1 as MNHEY and CDR2 as SMNVEV. The CDR3 numbers 14 residues from cysteine through phenylalanine. Only the CDR3 part of the read is kept: 42 bases, read in frame from the first base. Library generation was performed with the immunoSEQ multiplex PCR assay. TCRdb carries this immuneACCESS record with in-frame sequences only. Its versions omit some clonotypes, under half of them owing to an unresolved V gene in the studies checked, with the rest unexplained. Here the sample has about 80,000 clones; around 90% occur a single time. Of the sample, 2.6% falls within the top ten clones.

The TCR sequence derives from a female donor with multiple sclerosis, enrolled in a pregnancy study. The sequencing here drew on peripheral blood, taken before pregnancy. Rearrangement joined TRBV27 to TRBJ2-2; 7 bases in the junction line up with TRBD1. The CDR3 region reads CASRLDRATGELFF. The DNA sequence reads TGTGCCAGCAGACTTGACAGGGCCACCGGGGAGCTGTTTTTT.